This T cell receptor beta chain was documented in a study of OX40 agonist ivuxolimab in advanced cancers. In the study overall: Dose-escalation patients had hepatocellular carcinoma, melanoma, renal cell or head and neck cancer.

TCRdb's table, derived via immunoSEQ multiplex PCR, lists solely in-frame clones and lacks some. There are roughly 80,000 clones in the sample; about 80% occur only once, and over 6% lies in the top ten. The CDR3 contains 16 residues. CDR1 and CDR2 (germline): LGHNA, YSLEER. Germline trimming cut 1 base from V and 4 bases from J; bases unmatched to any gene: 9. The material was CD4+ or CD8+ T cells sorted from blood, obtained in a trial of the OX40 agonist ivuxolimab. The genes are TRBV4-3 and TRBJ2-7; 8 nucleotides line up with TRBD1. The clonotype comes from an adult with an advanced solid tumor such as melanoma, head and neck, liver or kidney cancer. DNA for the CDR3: TGCGCCAGCAGCCAAGCTTGGGGACAGGTGACTTACGAGCAGTACTTC. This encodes CASSQAWGQVTYEQYF.